Below are 3 T cell receptor beta chains sequenced from a single sample in a study of beta chain features in type 1 diabetes. What was sequenced were expressed TCRB transcripts, since all of the isolated RNA had been reverse transcribed. Repertoires were generated with immunoSEQ multiplex PCR, while TCRdb's copy carries only in-frame clones and drops some. The sample records tens of thousands of clones, 25% to 35% being singletons. Sequencing used stem cell memory CD4+ T cells from blood. The source of these receptors is a woman aged 18-30 years in good health.

This clone came up a few times. The chain links TRBV7-8 to TRBJ2-1; tentatively, D is TRBD2 (7 bases). Trimming removed 2 bases from V and 6 bases from J, with 17 bases in between. Germline loops: CDR1 SGHVS, CDR2 FQNEAQ. The CDR3 extends over 16 amino acids. CDR3 bases: TGTGCCAGCAGCTTATGGGGGCGGGAGAGACGCAATGAGCAGTTCTTC. It is translated as CASSLWGRERRNEQFF.

This clone has more than one count but fewer than ten. Other nucleotide sequences in the sample specify the same CDR3. The CDR3 reads CASSSSGTRTDTQYF. The DNA for the CDR3 is TGTGCCAGCAGCTCAAGCGGAACTCGCACAGATACGCAGTATTTT. The chain couples TRBV7-2 to TRBJ2-3; D is perhaps TRBD2 (5 bases). Per the germline V gene, CDR1 is SGHTA and CDR2 is FQGNSA. The CDR3 loop spans 15 amino acids. Trimming pared 4 bases from V and 1 base from J, leaving 12 bases between.

The table lists this clone with a few counts. The gene calls are TRBV2 and TRBJ2-7; TRBD1 matches 10 bases. V was pared by 3 bases and J by 6 bases, with 2 bases of the junction left unmatched. The CDR3 extends over 13 amino acids. CDR1 is SNHLY, CDR2 FYNNEI, per germline. The CDR3 loop reads CASSDRDRGEQYF. DNA for the CDR3: TGTGCCAGCAGTGACCGGGACAGGGGCGAGCAGTACTTC.